The 29 T cell receptor beta chains below come from one sample, sequenced in a study of blood T cell repertoires in COVID-19. The table came from immunoSEQ multiplex PCR; TCRdb's copy has only in-frame clones and leaves some out. The table records some 190,000 clones, approximately 83% of them present only once. The sequencing sample was made of peripheral blood. The origin of the receptors is a human donor with active or convalescent COVID-19. The donor label of this sample is uncertain.

V usage is TRBV5-5 and J usage is TRBJ1-5; no clear D gene. The CDR3 has 11 residues. The germline V gene has CDR1 SGHKS and CDR2 YYEKEE (reference sequence). The germline V and J ends were trimmed by 4 bases and 9 bases, with 8 bases remaining between them. Here the CDR3 DNA reads TGTGCCAGCAGCATGGGAGGGCCCCAGCATTTT. Translating it yields CASSMGGPQHF.

This clone was counted once. The genes are TRBV2 and TRBJ2-5; 11 positions agree with TRBD1. J was trimmed by 5 bases and V by 10 bases; bases with no gene match: 9. CDR3 length: 14 residues. Germline CDR1 reads SNHLY; CDR2 reads FYNNEI. In DNA form, the CDR3 reads TGTGCCACAGAACCCGGGACAGGGGGGGAGACCCAGTACTTC. Residues: CATEPGTGGETQYF.

In its sample, this clone was seen once. The chain couples TRBV6-1 to TRBJ1-2; no firm D call. V shed 0 bases and J shed 8 bases, with 13 bases lying between them. Per germline, CDR1 MNHNS and CDR2 SASEGT. The CDR3 is made up of 14 amino acids. The CDR3 DNA is TGTGCCAGCAGTGAAGCACTAACTCGAGAGGGCTACACCTTC. This gives the protein CASSEALTREGYTF.

The chain joins TRBV24-1 to TRBJ2-4; possible D gene TRBD2, 6 bases. The CDR3 extends over 16 amino acids. Trimming cost V 3 bases and J 9 bases, with 20 bases left between them. In germline, CDR1 is KGHDR, CDR2 SFDVKD. The chain's CDR3 is CATSDPRAGPGVIQYF. The DNA for the CDR3 is TGTGCCACCAGTGATCCGCGGGCAGGGCCGGGGGTCATTCAGTACTTC.

V gene TRBV24-1 combines with J gene TRBJ1-2; no clear D. The CDR3 sequence is 13 residues long. V was cut by 5 bases and J by 1 base, with 7 bases left in between. CDR1 is KGHDR and CDR2 is SFDVKD in the germline V gene. Here the CDR3 DNA reads TGTGCCACCAGTGGGCCCCGTAACTATGGCTACACCTTC. Protein product: CATSGPRNYGYTF.

J is TRBJ2-7 and V is TRBV29-1; D may be TRBD1 (6 bases). From germline, CDR1 is SQVTM and CDR2 ANQGSEA. The CDR3 has 12 amino acids. Trimming removed 6 bases from V and 5 bases from J, with 14 bases in between. The CDR3 is CSVVQGSHEQYF. The CDR3 DNA reads TGCAGCGTCGTACAGGGATCCCACGAGCAGTACTTC.

This clone was observed a handful of times. V is TRBV7-2 and J is TRBJ1-2; perhaps TRBD1 as D (6 bases). The length of the CDR3 is 12 residues. The germline V gene encodes CDR1 SGHTA and CDR2 FQGNSA. V lost 5 bases and J 8 bases, leaving 12 bases between the germline ends. DNA for the CDR3: TGTGCCAGCAGCACCCGACAGGAAGGCTACACCTTC. This codes for CASSTRQEGYTF. Together with reference TRBV7-2 and TRBJ1-2, the CDR3 gives the full variable domain: GAGVSQSPSNKVTEKGKDVELRCDPISGHTALYWYRQSLGQGLEFLIYFQGNSAPDKSGLPSDRFSAERTGGSVSTLTIQRTQQEDSAVYLCASSTRQEGYTFGSGTRLTVV.

The chain carries TRBV25-1 and TRBJ2-5; TRBD1 agrees at 9 bases. CDR1 and CDR2 from the germline V gene are MGHDK and SYGVNS. This CDR3 has 14 amino acids. J gave up 5 bases and V 7 bases, and 8 bases lay outside the gene matches. The DNA for the CDR3 is TGTGCCAGCACTTCCCGTGGGACAGGGGAGACCCAGTACTTC. Translation: CASTSRGTGETQYF. The variable domain in full, with the rest retrieved from reference TRBV25-1 and TRBJ2-5, is EADIYQTPRYLVIGTGKKITLECSQTMGHDKMYWYQQDPGMELHLIHYSYGVNSTEKGDLSSESTVSRIRTEHFPLTLESARPSHTSQYLCASTSRGTGETQYFGPGTRLLVL.

With respect to this clone: One end of the junction does not line up with germline, which may come from a read error. The rearrangement links TRBV7-7 to TRBJ2-1, with TRBD2 matching over 9 bases. The CDR3 is 14 residues long. Per germline, CDR1 SSHAT and CDR2 FNYEAQ (reference sequence). The CDR3 spells CASSRSGSGYEQFF. The CDR3 region has the DNA TGTGCTAGCAGCCGTAGCGGGAGCGGCTATGAGCAGTTCTTC. Filled out from reference TRBV7-7 and TRBJ2-1, the complete variable domain reads GAGVSQSPRYKVTKRGQDVTLRCDPISSHATLYWYQQALGQGPEFLTYFNYEAQPDKSGLPSDRFSAERPEGSISTLTIQRTEQRDSAMYRCASSRSGSGYEQFFGPGTRLTVL.

This clone appeared once. This rearrangement joins TRBV5-4 to TRBJ2-1, with D possibly TRBD2 on 6 matching bases. Germline V CDR1 and CDR2: SGHNT, YYREEE (reference sequence). CDR3 length equals 15 residues. V was trimmed by 5 bases and J by 1 base, leaving 13 bases between them. CDR3 DNA sequence: TGTGCCAGCAGGGACGGGACTTTATCCTACAATGAGCAGTTCTTC. Encoded protein: CASRDGTLSYNEQFF.

This chain joins TRBV10-1 and TRBJ2-2, with D hard to call. The germline CDR1 and CDR2 sequences are WNHNN and SYGVQD (reference sequence). Between the trimmed V and J ends, which lost 3 bases and 5 bases, there was a span of 4 bases. The CDR3 length is 12 residues. The CDR3 here is CASSDMTGELFF. The CDR3 DNA follows: TGCGCCAGCAGTGACATGACCGGGGAGCTGTTTTTT.

This chain joins TRBV24-1 and TRBJ2-1, with 15 bases lining up with TRBD2. V lost 2 bases, J lost 8 bases, and 9 bases stayed unmatched. Germline CDR1 is KGHDR and CDR2 is SFDVKD. This CDR3 comprises 18 residues. CDR3 sequence (DNA): TGTGCCACCAGTGATTATGGGACTAGCGGGGGGCCTGCCGATGAGCAGTTCTTC. It codes for CATSDYGTSGGPADEQFF.

The chain recombines TRBV28 with TRBJ1-2, with 8 nucleotides matching TRBD1. V shed 3 bases, J shed 4 bases, and the junction held 7 bases outside the gene matches. There are 15 residues in the CDR3. Germline V gene lookup returns CDR1 MDHEN and CDR2 SYDVKM. The CDR3 DNA is TGTGCCAGCAGTTTGTCAGTAGGGACAGGCTATGGCTACACCTTC. As protein: CASSLSVGTGYGYTF.

A few counts support this clone. This rearrangement joins TRBV2 to TRBJ1-2; D remains ambiguous. There are 13 residues in the CDR3. Per germline, CDR1 SNHLY and CDR2 FYNNEI. Trimming stripped 3 bases from V and 4 bases from J, with 9 bases between. The CDR3 reads CASSDSGIYGYTF. CDR3 nucleotides: TGTGCCAGCAGTGATTCCGGGATCTATGGCTACACCTTC.

This chain uses TRBV7-9 with TRBJ2-6; 12 bases line up with TRBD1. Germline CDR1 reads SEHNR; CDR2 reads FQNEAQ (reference sequence). The CDR3 covers 18 residues. After removal of 5 bases from V and 4 bases from J, the junction contained 9 bases not matched to a gene. Here the CDR3 reads CASSHLRDRGLGANVLTF. The CDR3 DNA is TGTGCCAGCAGCCACCTACGGGACAGGGGGCTCGGGGCCAACGTCCTGACTTTC. Full variable domain (missing parts from reference TRBV7-9 and TRBJ2-6): DTGVSQNPRHKITKRGQNVTFRCDPISEHNRLYWYRQTLGQGPEFLTYFQNEAQLEKSRLLSDRFSAERPKGSFSTLEIQRTEQGDSAMYLCASSHLRDRGLGANVLTFGAGSRLTVL.

The rearrangement links TRBV2 to TRBJ2-3; D is unresolved. The CDR3 sequence is 14 residues long. Germline loops: CDR1 SNHLY, CDR2 FYNNEI. V was pared by 2 bases and J by 0 bases, with 6 bases between. CDR3 sequence: CASSERQSTDTQYF. The CDR3 nucleotides read TGTGCCAGCAGTGAAAGACAAAGCACAGATACGCAGTATTTT.

The chain combines TRBV28 with TRBJ2-7, with D possibly being TRBD2 (6 bases). V shed 6 bases and J shed 0 bases, with 9 bases lying between them. Germline CDR1 and CDR2: MDHEN and SYDVKM. The CDR3 is made up of 13 amino acids. The chain's CDR3 is CASSLRGSYEQYF. The CDR3 region has the DNA TGTGCCAGCAGCTTGCGGGGCTCCTACGAGCAGTACTTC. Variable domain in full (rest from reference TRBV28 and TRBJ2-7): DVKVTQSSRYLVKRTGEKVFLECVQDMDHENMFWYRQDPGLGLRLIYFSYDVKMKEKGDIPEGYSVSREKKERFSLILESASTNQTSMYLCASSLRGSYEQYFGPGTRLTVT.

The rearrangement uses TRBV7-9 and TRBJ2-7; 9 bases map to TRBD2. This CDR3 has 13 amino acids. The V segment lost 5 bases and the J segment 3 bases; nucleotides outside the gene matches: 2. Germline-derived CDR1 and CDR2 are SEHNR and FQNEAQ (reference sequence). The DNA for the CDR3 is TGTGCCAGCAGCATTAGCGGGGGCTACGAGCAGTACTTC. Protein product: CASSISGGYEQYF.

The rearrangement links TRBV9 to TRBJ2-7; 7 nucleotides match TRBD2. The germline V gene has CDR1 SGDLS and CDR2 YYNGEE. J was trimmed by 5 bases and V by 2 bases; bases with no gene match: 7. The CDR3 consists of 14 residues. The CDR3 sequence: CASSVGGSSNEQYF. The CDR3 nucleotides are TGTGCCAGCAGCGTCGGCGGGAGTTCTAACGAGCAGTACTTC.

The chain employs TRBV5-4 and TRBJ2-7; possibly TRBD1 for D (5 bases). The germline V gene encodes CDR1 SGHNT and CDR2 YYREEE (reference sequence). The CDR3 loop spans 14 amino acids. V lost 4 bases, J lost 3 bases, and 14 bases lay in between. For the CDR3, the DNA is TGTGCCAGCAGCCGTTCGACAGTTCACTACGAGCAGTACTTC. Its protein is CASSRSTVHYEQYF.

The V gene is TRBV30, the J gene TRBJ1-6; TRBD1 might be the D (5 bases). Trimming removed 5 bases from V and 9 bases from J, with 20 bases in between. Germline V gene sequence: CDR1 GTSNPN, CDR2 SVGIG (reference sequence). The CDR3 has 15 amino acids. The CDR3 loop reads CAWGRLAGSGSPLHF. CDR3 DNA: TGTGCCTGGGGGCGACTCGCAGGGTCGGGTTCACCCCTCCACTTT. Looking up the rest from reference TRBV30 and TRBJ1-6 gives the full variable domain: SQTIHQWPATLVQPVGSPLSLECTVEGTSNPNLYWYRQAAGRGLQLLFYSVGIGQISSEVPQNLSASRPQDRQFILSSKKLLLSDSGFYLCAWGRLAGSGSPLHFGNGTRLTVT.

J is TRBJ1-2 and V is TRBV5-4; TRBD1 is a possible D gene (6 bases). The CDR3 has 14 residues. Per the germline V gene, CDR1 is SGHNT and CDR2 is YYREEE (reference sequence). Trimming cost V 3 bases and J 8 bases, with 17 bases left between them. CDR3 residues: CASSSQGTKRGYTF. The CDR3 DNA reads as TGTGCCAGCAGCTCCCAAGGGACAAAGAGGGGCTACACCTTC. Supplemented by reference TRBV5-4 and TRBJ1-2, the full variable domain reads ETGVTQSPTHLIKTRGQQVTLRCSSQSGHNTVSWYQQALGQGPQFIFQYYREEENGRGNFPPRFSGLQFPNYSSELNVNALELDDSALYLCASSSQGTKRGYTFGSGTRLTVV.

The chain uses TRBV5-1 and TRBJ1-2, with 11 bases matching TRBD1. The CDR3 has 15 residues. The ends lost 4 bases at V and 6 bases at J; junction bases unmatched: 8. Germline V lookup: CDR1 SGHRS, CDR2 YFSETQ. As DNA, the CDR3 is TGCGCCAGCAGCAGGACAGGGGGCGACTCCAATGGCTACACCTTC. Amino acid sequence: CASSRTGGDSNGYTF.

The CDR3 bases are TGTGCCAGCAGCAAACCACAGGTTTTAGGGAATGAGCAGTTCTTC. Its translation is CASSKPQVLGNEQFF. This chain connects TRBV11-2 to TRBJ2-1; tentatively, D is TRBD1 (5 bases). In germline, CDR1 is SGHAT, CDR2 FQNNGV. The length of the CDR3 is 15 residues. V dropped 5 bases and J dropped 7 bases, with 18 bases sitting between them.

This clone was recorded only once. The rearrangement uses TRBV5-1 and TRBJ2-7, with 12 bases identical to TRBD2. CDR1 and CDR2 (germline): SGHRS, YFSETQ. There are 15 residues in the CDR3. After removal of 2 bases from V and 7 bases from J, the junction contained 7 bases not matched to a gene. The CDR3 here is CASSFRLAGVREQYF. Here the CDR3 DNA reads TGCGCCAGCAGCTTCAGACTAGCGGGAGTGAGAGAGCAGTACTTC.

The chain uses TRBV19 and TRBJ2-3; tentative D call: TRBD2 (6 bases). Germline-derived CDR1 and CDR2 are LNHDA and SQIVND (reference sequence). The CDR3 covers 14 residues. Trimming removed 2 bases from V and 6 bases from J, with 12 bases in between. This chain's CDR3 is CASSISLARDTQYF. The CDR3 DNA is TGTGCCAGTAGTATATCGCTAGCGAGGGATACGCAGTATTTT.

This clone occurred a few times. The genes are TRBV11-2 and TRBJ1-3, with TRBD1 matching 8 bases. Per the germline V gene, CDR1 is SGHAT and CDR2 is FQNNGV. The CDR3 length is 16 residues. V gave up 4 bases and J gave up 0 bases; unmatched junction bases: 5. CDR3: CASSSWTGYSGNTIYF. CDR3 DNA sequence: TGTGCCAGCAGCTCCTGGACAGGGTACTCTGGAAACACCATATATTTT.

This clone was seen a single time. The gene calls are TRBV28 and TRBJ1-5; a weak D match, TRBD1 (5 bases). V lost 6 bases and J 6 bases, leaving 18 bases between the germline ends. CDR1 and CDR2 (germline): MDHEN, SYDVKM. CDR3 length equals 15 residues. This chain's CDR3 is CASRTGTRGGQPQHF. The CDR3 region has the DNA TGTGCCAGCAGAACGGGGACTCGGGGGGGTCAGCCCCAGCATTTT.

The chain joins TRBV11-1 to TRBJ2-1; 9 bases line up with TRBD1. The CDR3 covers 15 residues. The junction had 2 bases not matched to a gene; V was cut back by 0 bases and J by 5 bases. CDR1 and CDR2 (germline): SGHAT, FQDESV (reference sequence). The CDR3 region has the DNA TGTGCCAGCAGCTTAGCGGGACAGGGTCACAATGAGCAGTTCTTC. It yields the protein CASSLAGQGHNEQFF.